This passage covers 32 T cell receptor beta chains from one sample sequenced in a study of beta chain features in type 1 diabetes. The entirety of the isolated RNA underwent reverse transcription, so expressed TCRB transcripts were sequenced. Sequencing used immunoSEQ multiplex PCR; TCRdb keeps in-frame clones, though not all of them. The data show about 290,000 clones, with 8% seen just once and roughly 1% held by the top ten. The sequencing input was central memory CD4+ T cells from blood. Receptors originate from a woman between 18 and 29 years old in good health.

The chain has TRBV12-2 and TRBJ1-5; the D segment call TRBD1 is taken from the table without a DNA check. TRBV12-2 is annotated as a pseudogene. The CDR3 consists of 18 residues. CDR3 sequence reads: CASRLVWIVRGLNQPQHF. The CDR3, as DNA: TGTGCAAGTCGCTTAGTGTGGATAGTCAGGGGTCTCAATCAGCCCCAGCATTTT.

The genes are TRBV30 and TRBJ2-4; D is possibly TRBD2 (6 bases). Looked up from germline, CDR1 is GTSNPN and CDR2 is SVGIG (reference sequence). Between the trimmed V and J ends, which lost 6 bases and 0 bases, there was a span of 12 bases. This CDR3 has 14 amino acids. In DNA, the CDR3 is TGTGCCTGTGAGCGGGTAGAAGCCAAAAACATTCAGTACTTC. This translates into CACERVEAKNIQYF. The full variable domain, rest sourced from reference TRBV30 and TRBJ2-4, is SQTIHQWPATLVQPVGSPLSLECTVEGTSNPNLYWYRQAAGRGLQLLFYSVGIGQISSEVPQNLSASRPQDRQFILSSKKLLLSDSGFYLCACERVEAKNIQYFGAGTRLSVL.

The rearrangement joins TRBV6-5 to TRBJ2-1; D is unclear. With 6 bases removed from V and 1 base from J, the gap between germline ends came to 13 bases. This CDR3 is 15 amino acids long. Germline CDR1 is MNHEY and CDR2 is SVGAGI. CDR3 residues: CASSPSALSYNEQFF. The CDR3 DNA sequence: TGTGCCAGCAGCCCAAGCGCACTTTCCTACAATGAGCAGTTCTTC.

The genes are TRBV7-8 and TRBJ1-5; D might be TRBD1 (5 bases). Germline-derived CDR1 and CDR2 are SGHVS and FQNEAQ. This CDR3 comprises 17 residues. Deletions cut 4 bases from V and 3 bases from J, with 19 bases between. The CDR3 nucleotides read TGTGCCAGCAGCTCTGGGAGACAGCCGGGTCCCAATCAGCCCCAGCATTTT. This sequence encodes CASSSGRQPGPNQPQHF.

This clone was picked up a small number of times. The chain recombines TRBV29-1 with TRBJ2-1, with D possibly matching TRBD1 (6 bases). This CDR3 is built from 16 residues. CDR1 is SQVTM and CDR2 is ANQGSEA in the germline V gene. Deletions cut 2 bases from V and 0 bases from J, with 14 bases between. In DNA, the CDR3 is TGCAGCGTTGAAAAGGCAGGGGCTAGCTCCTACAATGAGCAGTTCTTC. Translating gives CSVEKAGASSYNEQFF.

This clone appeared a few times. This chain joins TRBV5-4 and TRBJ2-3; the D is unclear. The CDR3 sequence is 15 residues long. The V gene's germline CDR1 is SGHNT and CDR2 YYREEE (reference sequence). The V end was cut by 3 bases, the J end by 0 bases, with 11 bases between. The CDR3 here is CASSSLGESTDTQYF. In nucleotides, the CDR3 is TGTGCCAGCAGCTCCCTTGGGGAAAGCACAGATACGCAGTATTTT.

Details on this clone: A single base separates this from a much larger clone, so it may be a read error. V and J are TRBV28 and TRBJ1-5; D uncertain. In germline, CDR1 is MDHEN, CDR2 SYDVKM. The length of the CDR3 is 14 residues. Trimming removed 10 bases at V and 9 bases at J, with 22 bases between. CDR3 sequence: CAITRTLGGPPQHF. As DNA, the CDR3 is TGTGCCATCACACGGACCCTTGGAGGTCCGCCCCAGCATTTT.

This clone was detected only a few times. The chain employs TRBV18 and TRBJ2-7, with 8 bases fitting TRBD1. Per germline, CDR1 KGHSH and CDR2 LQKENI. The CDR3 spans 14 residues. With 6 bases clipped from V and 4 bases from J, the junction kept 8 bases outside the gene matches. This CDR3 reads CASSLQDRGYEQYF. CDR3 DNA sequence: TGTGCCAGCTCTCTTCAAGACAGGGGATACGAGCAGTACTTC.

This clone was picked up a small number of times. The chain couples TRBV6-1 to TRBJ2-1; D ambiguous. V was pared by 6 bases and J by 15 bases, with 21 bases between. Germline assignment: CDR1 MNHNS and CDR2 SASEGT. The CDR3 consists of 13 residues. CDR3 sequence: CASSVKQASLVFF. CDR3 DNA: TGTGCCAGCAGCGTTAAGCAGGCCTCGCTTGTGTTCTTC.

The chain joins TRBV4-2 to TRBJ1-5; TRBD1 aligns across 11 bases. CDR3 length equals 16 residues. Losses at the gene ends were 2 bases for V and 5 bases for J; bases not matched to a gene: 5. Germline assignment: CDR1 LGHNA and CDR2 YNFKEQ. The CDR3 DNA reads TGTGCCAGCAGCCAATGGACAGGGGGCCAGTATCAGCCCCAGCATTTT. Its translation is CASSQWTGGQYQPQHF.

The gene calls are TRBV7-8 and TRBJ2-4; a possible D gene is TRBD1 (6 bases). Trimming removed 4 bases at V and 0 bases at J, with 13 bases between. The CDR3 contains 16 residues. Looked up from germline, CDR1 is SGHVS and CDR2 is FQNEAQ. CDR3 region: CASSSDDRLAKNIQYF. The DNA of the CDR3 is TGTGCCAGCAGCTCCGACGACAGGCTAGCCAAAAACATTCAGTACTTC.

This sequence joins TRBV6-5 and TRBJ1-2; D not certain. This CDR3 region has 12 residues. Germline V gene data show CDR1 as MNHEY and CDR2 as SVGAGI. Trimming cost V 5 bases and J 4 bases, with 8 bases left between them. CDR3 DNA: TGTGCCAGCAGTGAACGACTCTATGGCTACACCTTC. Protein: CASSERLYGYTF.

A few counts support this clone. V is TRBV2 and J is TRBJ1-6; 7 bases match TRBD1. Trimming cost V 6 bases and J 6 bases; bases outside gene matches: 5. CDR3 length equals 14 residues. Germline CDR1 and CDR2: SNHLY and FYNNEI. This CDR3 reads CASSRDSLNSPLHF. CDR3 bases: TGTGCCAGCAGCCGGGACAGCCTTAATTCACCCCTCCACTTT. Full variable domain (remainder filled in from reference TRBV2 and TRBJ1-6): EPEVTQTPSHQVTQMGQEVILRCVPISNHLYFYWYRQILGQKVEFLVSFYNNEISEKSEIFDDQFSVERPDGSNFTLKIRSTKLEDSAMYFCASSRDSLNSPLHFGNGTRLTVT.

In this sample, this clone turned up a few times. The J gene is TRBJ2-1, the V gene TRBV7-9; D not resolved. The CDR3 extends over 15 amino acids. Germline loops: CDR1 SEHNR, CDR2 FQNEAQ (reference sequence). The germline V and J ends were trimmed by 5 bases and 1 base, with 12 bases remaining between them. CDR3 coding DNA: TGTGCCAGCAGCCCCACCGGGTATTCCTACAATGAGCAGTTCTTC. This gives the protein CASSPTGYSYNEQFF.

The chain uses TRBV29-1 and TRBJ1-2; no clear D. Per the germline V gene, CDR1 is SQVTM and CDR2 is ANQGSEA. V lost 2 bases, J lost 2 bases, and 3 bases lay in between. The CDR3 totals 11 residues. The CDR3 reads CSVEQNYGYTF. CDR3 sequence (DNA): TGCAGCGTTGAACAGAACTATGGCTACACCTTC.

The chain is built from TRBV11-2 and TRBJ1-1; D is uncertain. The length of the CDR3 is 14 residues. The germline V gene has CDR1 SGHAT and CDR2 FQNNGV. V gave up 1 base and J gave up 3 bases, with 9 bases separating them. CDR3 sequence: CASSLGEADTEAFF. CDR3 nucleotide sequence: TGTGCCAGCAGCTTAGGGGAGGCAGACACTGAAGCTTTCTTT.

This clone was counted only a few times. The rearrangement uses TRBV5-1 and TRBJ2-5; no clear D. From germline, CDR1 is SGHRS and CDR2 YFSETQ. Trimming removed 0 bases at V and 3 bases at J, with 6 bases between. The CDR3 is 13 residues long. This chain's CDR3 is CASSLARKETQYF. The CDR3, as DNA: TGCGCCAGCAGCTTGGCTAGGAAAGAGACCCAGTACTTC.

The chain links TRBV7-7 to TRBJ2-7, with D possibly matching TRBD1 (5 bases). Per germline, CDR1 SSHAT and CDR2 FNYEAQ (reference sequence). V was clipped by 6 bases and J by 6 bases, with 12 bases between them. CDR3 size: 12 residues. The CDR3 reads CASSLRGCEQYV. For the CDR3, the DNA is TGTGCCAGCAGTCTTAGGGGTTGCGAGCAGTACGTC.

This clone was detected only a few times. J is TRBJ1-2 and V is TRBV5-6; no clear D. CDR3 length equals 14 residues. V lost 0 bases, J lost 7 bases, and 13 bases lay in between. CDR1 is SGHDT, CDR2 YYEEEE, per germline. CDR3 coding DNA: TGTGCCAGCAGCTTGGATACACGGGTTTCTGGCTACACCTTC. This sequence encodes CASSLDTRVSGYTF. The entire variable domain, with the rest obtained from reference TRBV5-6 and TRBJ1-2, is as follows: DAGVTQSPTHLIKTRGQQVTLRCSPKSGHDTVSWYQQALGQGPQFIFQYYEEEERQRGNFPDRFSGHQFPNYSSELNVNALLLGDSALYLCASSLDTRVSGYTFGSGTRLTVV.

The V call is TRBV2, the J call TRBJ2-3; 12 nucleotides match TRBD2. Germline CDR1 is SNHLY and CDR2 is FYNNEI. J gave up 3 bases and V 6 bases, and 7 bases lay outside the gene matches. The length of the CDR3 is 16 residues. The CDR3 protein is CASRAGLAGRTDTQYF. The CDR3 DNA follows: TGTGCCAGCAGGGCTGGACTAGCGGGGAGGACAGATACGCAGTATTTT.

This clone has just a few counts. V gene TRBV18 combines with J gene TRBJ2-1; D is uncertain. The length of the CDR3 is 12 residues. Germline CDR1 is KGHSH and CDR2 is LQKENI. V dropped 3 bases and J dropped 9 bases, with 9 bases sitting between them. The CDR3 is CASSPIIGEQFF. The DNA for the CDR3 is TGTGCCAGCTCACCGATAATAGGTGAGCAGTTCTTC.

The CDR3 DNA sequence: TGTGCCAGCTCACCATTGGCACCGGGGTCCTACAATGAGCAGTTCTTC. This gives the protein CASSPLAPGSYNEQFF. The chain uses TRBV18 and TRBJ2-1; a possible D gene is TRBD2 (5 bases). The V gene lost 2 bases and the J gene lost 1 base, with 12 bases spanning the gap. The CDR3 spans 16 residues. CDR1 is KGHSH and CDR2 is LQKENI in the germline V gene. Full variable domain (remainder filled in from reference TRBV18 and TRBJ2-1): NAGVMQNPRHLVRRRGQEARLRCSPMKGHSHVYWYRQLPEEGLKFMVYLQKENIIDESGMPKERFSAEFPKEGPSILRIQQVVRGDSAAYFCASSPLAPGSYNEQFFGPGTRLTVL.

This clone was observed at least ten times. V is TRBV28 and J is TRBJ2-1; 11 bases are a match to TRBD2. This CDR3 has 15 residues. Looked up from germline, CDR1 is MDHEN and CDR2 is SYDVKM. V was pared by 1 base and J by 8 bases, with 4 bases of the junction left unmatched. The CDR3: CASSLSSGGKYEQFF. CDR3 in DNA: TGTGCCAGCAGTTTATCTAGCGGGGGGAAATATGAGCAGTTCTTC.

This sequence joins TRBV7-3 and TRBJ2-1, with D tentatively TRBD1 (5 bases). The CDR3 consists of 17 residues. Germline values: CDR1 SGHTA, CDR2 FQGTGA. V dropped 5 bases and J dropped 0 bases, with 17 bases sitting between them. This chain's CDR3 is CASSPQGGLSSYNEQFF. Written as DNA, the CDR3 is TGTGCCAGCAGCCCCCAGGGCGGCCTGAGCTCCTACAATGAGCAGTTCTTC. The entire variable domain, with the rest obtained from reference TRBV7-3 and TRBJ2-1, is as follows: GAGVSQTPSNKVTEKGKYVELRCDPISGHTALYWYRQSLGQGPEFLIYFQGTGAADDSGLPNDRFFAVRPEGSVSTLKIQRTERGDSAVYLCASSPQGGLSSYNEQFFGPGTRLTVL.

This clone was seen more than once but under ten times. The gene calls are TRBV25-1 and TRBJ2-1; D may be TRBD1 (7 bases). The CDR3 is 14 amino acids. Germline V gene data show CDR1 as MGHDK and CDR2 as SYGVNS. V was trimmed by 8 bases and J by 15 bases, leaving 26 bases between them. The CDR3 nucleotides are TGTGCCAGCGGCCATTCGTCGACAGGGAGGTATCGGTTCTTC. It encodes CASGHSSTGRYRFF.

The chain links TRBV5-1 to TRBJ1-5; no reliable D call. Trimming stripped 0 bases from V and 4 bases from J, with 17 bases between. The CDR3 length is 17 residues. Germline CDR1 is SGHRS and CDR2 is YFSETQ. This chain's CDR3 is CASSLGDTTWGNQPQHF. CDR3 bases: TGCGCCAGCAGCTTGGGAGACACCACCTGGGGAAATCAGCCCCAGCATTTT.

The chain combines TRBV28 with TRBJ2-7; TRBD1 matches 10 bases. The CDR3 contains 14 residues. Germline V gene data show CDR1 as MDHEN and CDR2 as SYDVKM. With V trimmed by 7 bases and J by 4 bases, 7 bases remained unmatched. The CDR3 spells CASTPGQGTYEQYV. Written as DNA, the CDR3 is TGTGCCAGCACCCCGGGACAGGGGACTTACGAGCAGTACGTC.

The chain is built from TRBV6-5 and TRBJ1-1; D is ambiguous. This CDR3 is built from 15 residues. Germline CDR1 reads MNHEY; CDR2 reads SVGAGI. The V end lost 2 bases, the J end lost 1 base, and 11 bases lay between the germline ends. The CDR3 DNA reads as TGTGCCAGCAGTTACAAACTCAGTGAGAACACTGAAGCTTTCTTT. Its protein product is CASSYKLSENTEAFF.

Ten or more counts support this clone. The rearrangement joins TRBV25-1 to TRBJ2-5; TRBD2 might be the D (6 bases). Germline CDR1 is MGHDK and CDR2 is SYGVNS. The CDR3 is 14 residues long. With 3 bases removed from V and 2 bases from J, the gap between germline ends came to 10 bases. CDR3 sequence (DNA): TGTGCCAGCAGTGAGCGGGGCCTACAAGAGACCCAGTACTTC. Its protein product is CASSERGLQETQYF.

The table lists this clone with a few counts. The rearrangement joins TRBV7-2 to TRBJ1-6; D is unclear. The germline V gene has CDR1 SGHTA and CDR2 FQGNSA. V dropped 1 base and J dropped 10 bases, with 14 bases sitting between them. This CDR3 comprises 15 residues. Written as DNA, the CDR3 is TGTGCCAGCAGCTTAGGGGCTGGCGGGCCCTCACCCCTCCACTTT. Protein sequence: CASSLGAGGPSPLHF. Full variable domain (remainder filled in from reference TRBV7-2 and TRBJ1-6): GAGVSQSPSNKVTEKGKDVELRCDPISGHTALYWYRQSLGQGLEFLIYFQGNSAPDKSGLPSDRFSAERTGGSVSTLTIQRTQQEDSAVYLCASSLGAGGPSPLHFGNGTRLTVT.

The V gene is TRBV6-4, the J gene TRBJ2-1; 8 bases agree with TRBD2. This CDR3 comprises 14 residues. V shed 8 bases, J shed 3 bases, and the junction held 6 bases outside the gene matches. CDR1 is MRHNA and CDR2 is SNTAGT in the germline V gene. The CDR3 DNA is TGTGCCAGCTCGCGGGAGGCCCTCTACAATGAGCAGTTCTTC. It translates to CASSREALYNEQFF.

This clone was counted a few times. This chain joins TRBV7-2 and TRBJ2-7; possible D gene TRBD2, 5 bases. Germline assignment: CDR1 SGHTA and CDR2 FQGNSA. V was trimmed by 7 bases and J by 2 bases, leaving 12 bases between them. There are 13 residues in the CDR3. DNA for the CDR3: TGTGCCAGCACCTGGGCGGGTCCCTACGAGCAGTACTTC. Its protein is CASTWAGPYEQYF.